This is a list of T cell receptor beta chains from one sample in a study of blood T cell repertoires in COVID-19. TCRdb's table, derived via immunoSEQ multiplex PCR, lists solely in-frame clones and lacks some. The table records 150,000 to 200,000 clones, 70% to 85% of them present only once. The sequenced sample consisted of PBMCs or T cells enriched from blood (not recorded which). The receptors were sampled from a man in his fifties or sixties who had recovered from COVID-19. Both conserved end residues are part of each CDR3. D genes are given only for firm matches. A clone size is listed for some rows: how often the clone was seen (once, few, many), or a class if it is expanded.

V	J	size	D	DNA	CDR3
TRBV5-1	TRBJ2-7	once	NA	TGCGCCAGCAGCCCAAGGGGTTACGAGCAGTACTTC	CASSPRGYEQYF
TRBV5-1	TRBJ2-3	NA	NA	TGCGCCAGCTGGGCCACAGATACGCAGTATTTT	CASWATDTQYF
TRBV11-2	TRBJ2-2	once	NA	TGTGCCAGCAGCTTATCGTACACCGGGGAGCTGTTTTTT	CASSLSYTGELFF
TRBV30	TRBJ1-1	NA	NA	TGTGCCTGGAGTCCAAGGAGGAACACTGAAGCTTTCTTT	CAWSPRRNTEAFF
TRBV15	TRBJ2-3	NA	TRBD1	TGTGCCACCAGCAGAGGACAGGGGGCCGGAGATACGCAGTATTTT	CATSRGQGAGDTQYF
TRBV7-8	TRBJ1-1	NA	TRBD1	TGTGCCAGCAGCTTAATCGGGACAGGGGGCTACACTGAAGCTTTCTTT	CASSLIGTGGYTEAFF
TRBV5-5	TRBJ1-1	NA	TRBD1	TGTGCCAGCAGCGCGAGACAGGGAAATACCCTAAACACTGAAGCTTTCTTT	CASSARQGNTLNTEAFF
TRBV5-1	TRBJ1-1	many	TRBD1	TGCGCCAGCAGCTTGGCCTCAGGGGGGACTGAAGCTTTCTTT	CASSLASGGTEAFF
TRBV6-2/TRBV6-3	TRBJ2-7	NA	TRBD1	TGTGCCAGCAGTGACAGGGTGGTTTTTTACGAGCAGTACTTC	CASSDRVVFYEQYF
TRBV7-8	TRBJ2-2	NA	TRBD2	TGTGCCAGCAGCATTGGACTAGCGGACACCGGGGAGCTGTTTTTT	CASSIGLADTGELFF
TRBV27	TRBJ2-7	NA	NA	TGTGCCAGCAGTTTGGACAGCACCTACGAGCAGTACTTC	CASSLDSTYEQYF
TRBV6-2/TRBV6-3	TRBJ1-2	NA	TRBD1	TGTGCCAGCAGTCCGGGACAGGGGGCTTTCGGCTATGGCTACACCTTC	CASSPGQGAFGYGYTF
TRBV6-5	TRBJ2-5	NA	TRBD1	TGTGCCAGCAGACAGGGGATTGTGGAGACCCAGTACTTC	CASRQGIVETQYF
TRBV27	TRBJ2-2	once	NA	TGTGCCAGCCGGAGAAACAGGGACCCCGGGGAGCTGTTTTTT	CASRRNRDPGELFF